These 14 T cell receptor beta chains came from one sample sequenced in a study of OX40 agonist ivuxolimab in advanced cancers. Measured with immunoSEQ multiplex PCR; TCRdb has only the in-frame clones, and not every one. The table lists approximately 26,000 clones, more than 85% of them singletons, with over 12% in the top ten. The sequencing used CD4+ or CD8+ T cells sorted from blood, collected in a trial of the OX40 agonist ivuxolimab. The receptors originated from an adult with an advanced solid tumor such as melanoma, head and neck, liver or kidney cancer.

The chain employs TRBV15 and TRBJ1-5; the D is unclear. CDR1 LNHNV and CDR2 YYDKDF come from the germline V gene (reference sequence). Trimming took off 8 bases at V and 3 bases at J, with 14 bases between the two ends. There are 14 residues in the CDR3. This chain's CDR3 is CATGSTGFNQPQHF. Here the CDR3 DNA reads TGTGCCACCGGGTCCACGGGCTTCAATCAGCCCCAGCATTTT. Complete variable domain (other parts from reference TRBV15 and TRBJ1-5): DAMVIQNPRYQVTQFGKPVTLSCSQTLNHNVMYWYQQKSSQAPKLLFHYYDKDFNNEADTPDNFQSRRPNTSFCFLDIRSPGLGDTAMYLCATGSTGFNQPQHFGDGTRLSIL.

The chain couples TRBV5-1 to TRBJ2-7; D is ambiguous. V was pared by 0 bases and J by 4 bases, with 5 bases between. Germline CDR1 and CDR2: SGHRS and YFSETQ. This CDR3 is built from 12 residues. CDR3 residues: CASSLEGYEQYF. CDR3 coding DNA: TGCGCCAGCAGCTTGGAGGGTTACGAGCAGTACTTC. Combining the CDR3 with reference TRBV5-1 and TRBJ2-7 gives the whole variable domain KAGVTQTPRYLIKTRGQQVTLSCSPISGHRSVSWYQQTPGQGLQFLFEYFSETQRNKGNFPGRFSGRQFSNSRSEMNVSTLELGDSALYLCASSLEGYEQYFGPGTRLTVT.

The chain links TRBV10-3 to TRBJ2-3; D gene uncertain. V gave up 0 bases and J gave up 5 bases, with 12 bases separating them. Germline lookup yields CDR1 ENHRY and CDR2 SYGVKD. The CDR3 extends over 15 amino acids. CDR3 in amino acids: CAISESGRFGDTQYF. The CDR3 region has the DNA TGTGCCATCAGTGAGTCGGGCCGCTTTGGAGATACGCAGTATTTT.

The chain carries TRBV28 and TRBJ1-4, with D maybe TRBD1 (5 bases). V lost 4 bases and J lost 13, with 13 bases in between. The CDR3 contains 12 residues. CDR1 MDHEN and CDR2 SYDVKM come from the germline V gene. The CDR3 DNA sequence: TGTGCCAGCAGTTACTCGGAGACAGTACTGTTTTTT. Translated: CASSYSETVLFF.

The J gene is TRBJ2-1, the V gene TRBV9; 9 bases align to TRBD2. The V and J ends lost 3 bases and 0 bases, in that order; junction bases with no gene match: 7. In germline, CDR1 is SGDLS, CDR2 YYNGEE. The CDR3 consists of 17 residues. The chain's CDR3 is CASSGMPGLASYNEQFF. Written as DNA, the CDR3 is TGTGCCAGCAGCGGGATGCCGGGACTAGCCTCCTACAATGAGCAGTTCTTC.

In this sample, this clone turned up a few times. The chain couples TRBV19 to TRBJ1-2; D is uncertain. V lost 7 bases to trimming and J lost 0 bases, with 18 bases between them. The V gene's germline CDR1 is LNHDA and CDR2 SQIVND (reference sequence). CDR3 length: 16 residues. This CDR3 reads CASNFQGLGTNYGYTF. The DNA of the CDR3 is TGTGCCAGTAACTTTCAAGGATTAGGCACTAACTATGGCTACACCTTC.

The chain couples TRBV29-1 to TRBJ2-7; the match to TRBD1 covers 8 bases. Germline assignment: CDR1 SQVTM and CDR2 ANQGSEA. V lost 1 base, J lost 1 base, and 3 bases stayed unmatched. The CDR3 spans 14 residues. DNA of the CDR3: TGCAGCGTTGAAGCCCAGGGGGCTTCCTACGAGCAGTACTTC. As protein: CSVEAQGASYEQYF.

V usage is TRBV2 and J usage is TRBJ2-7; perhaps TRBD2 as D (5 bases). The ends were cut back, 2 bases at V and 5 bases at J, with 13 bases in the middle. Germline values: CDR1 SNHLY, CDR2 FYNNEI. The CDR3 extends over 14 amino acids. The CDR3 DNA reads TGTGCCAGCAGTGAAATCCTCTCCGGGGACGAGCAGTACTTC. Amino acids: CASSEILSGDEQYF. Full variable domain (remainder filled in from reference TRBV2 and TRBJ2-7): EPEVTQTPSHQVTQMGQEVILRCVPISNHLYFYWYRQILGQKVEFLVSFYNNEISEKSEIFDDQFSVERPDGSNFTLKIRSTKLEDSAMYFCASSEILSGDEQYFGPGTRLTVT.

The V call is TRBV6-5, the J call TRBJ1-2; D may be TRBD1 (5 bases). V was shortened by 6 bases and J by 8 bases, with 16 bases between the two germline ends. Germline V gene sequence: CDR1 MNHEY, CDR2 SVGAGI. CDR3 length equals 13 residues. The chain's CDR3 is CASSWDPGRGYTF. In nucleotides, the CDR3 is TGTGCCAGCAGCTGGGACCCGGGGCGAGGCTACACCTTC.

This chain uses TRBV11-2 with TRBJ2-3; 11 bases match TRBD2. CDR1 is SGHAT and CDR2 is FQNNGV in the germline V gene. The V and J ends lost 4 bases and 0 bases, in that order; junction bases with no gene match: 6. The CDR3 consists of 17 residues. The CDR3 reads CASSSGLAGLSTDTQYF. CDR3 coding DNA: TGTGCCAGCAGCTCAGGACTAGCGGGCCTTAGCACAGATACGCAGTATTTT.

This chain uses TRBV5-4 with TRBJ2-1, with D hard to call. The CDR3 is 15 residues long. Germline CDR1 and CDR2: SGHNT and YYREEE (reference sequence). The V and J ends lost 0 bases and 4 bases respectively, with 11 bases between them. CDR3 region: CASSLAVRPYNEQFF. The CDR3 nucleotides read TGTGCCAGCAGCTTGGCTGTCAGGCCTTACAATGAGCAGTTCTTC.

This sequence joins TRBV28 and TRBJ2-5, with unresolved D. CDR1 and CDR2 (germline): MDHEN, SYDVKM. V lost 5 bases to trimming and J lost 5 bases, with 6 bases between them. The CDR3 is made up of 11 amino acids. CDR3 in amino acids: CASSDRETQYF. The CDR3 DNA is TGTGCCAGCAGTGACCGGGAGACCCAGTACTTC.

The V gene is TRBV7-9, the J gene TRBJ2-5; no clear D gene. Trimming took 0 bases from V and 4 from J, leaving 15 bases between them. Germline lookup yields CDR1 SEHNR and CDR2 FQNEAQ (reference sequence). This CDR3 contains 16 residues. CDR3 DNA: TGTGCCAGCAGCTTAGCTTTCGGAGTAGCATTAGAGACCCAGTACTTC. Residues: CASSLAFGVALETQYF.

This clone was found once. This chain links TRBV27 with TRBJ2-7; TRBD2 aligns across 14 bases. Trimming at V came to 6 bases and at J to 4 bases, leaving 8 bases not matched to a gene. The CDR3 loop spans 16 amino acids. CDR1 and CDR2 from the germline V gene are MNHEY and SMNVEV (reference sequence). CDR3 in DNA: TGTGCCAGCAGCCCCAGTGGACTAGCGGGAGGATACGAGCAGTACTTC. This codes for CASSPSGLAGGYEQYF.